A single sample is the source of the 20 T cell receptor beta chains below, sequenced in a study of T cell changes during pregnancy in multiple sclerosis. Using immunoSEQ multiplex PCR, the repertoire was profiled, and TCRdb retains in-frame clones only, with some absent. This sample has 65,000 to 95,000 clones, with over 75% found just once. The specimen comprised peripheral blood, sampled before pregnancy. All receptors come from a female donor with multiple sclerosis, enrolled in a pregnancy study.

The chain couples TRBV13 to TRBJ2-1; D is perhaps TRBD2 (6 bases). The CDR3 extends over 15 amino acids. V dropped 5 bases and J dropped 8 bases, with 19 bases sitting between them. Germline CDR1 reads PRHDT; CDR2 reads FYEKMQ (reference sequence). Here the CDR3 DNA reads TGTGCCAGCAGCGCCGCGGGAACCCCTACGGATGAGCAGTTCTTC. Its translation is CASSAAGTPTDEQFF.

This CDR3 reads CASSLTGAGTYNEQFF. CDR3 sequence (DNA): TGTGCCAGCAGCTTAACGGGTGCGGGGACTTACAATGAGCAGTTCTTC. The chain links TRBV7-3 to TRBJ2-1; TRBD2 might be the D (6 bases). Germline assignment: CDR1 SGHTA and CDR2 FQGTGA. CDR3 length: 16 residues. Trimming removed 0 bases at V and 4 bases at J, with 13 bases between.

This rearrangement joins TRBV11-3 to TRBJ2-7; 12 bases agree with TRBD2. With 4 bases clipped from V and 1 base from J, the junction kept 8 bases outside the gene matches. CDR1 SGHNT and CDR2 YENEEA come from the germline V gene. This CDR3 region has 17 residues. The CDR3 DNA sequence: TGTGCCAGCAGCTCACTAGCGGGGGGTGCCCTATCCTACGAGCAGTACTTC. It yields the protein CASSSLAGGALSYEQYF.

The J gene is TRBJ2-3, the V gene TRBV5-1; 10 bases match TRBD2. The germline V gene has CDR1 SGHRS and CDR2 YFSETQ. After removal of 0 bases from V and 2 bases from J, the junction contained 3 bases not matched to a gene. The CDR3 extends over 16 amino acids. The CDR3 coding sequence is TGCGCCAGCAGCTTGGCTAGCGGGGGTATCACAGATACGCAGTATTTT. It is translated as CASSLASGGITDTQYF.

V and J are TRBV7-2 and TRBJ1-5; 9 nucleotides align to TRBD1. The CDR3 sequence is 17 residues long. V dropped 5 bases and J dropped 0; count of bases not matched to a gene: 8. Germline values: CDR1 SGHTA, CDR2 FQGNSA. CDR3 residues: CASSLYGTGYSNQPQHF. The CDR3, as DNA: TGTGCCAGCAGCCTTTACGGGACAGGGTATAGCAATCAGCCCCAGCATTTT.

The rearrangement uses TRBV2 and TRBJ2-5, with a tentative D call TRBD1 (5 bases). V lost 9 bases and J lost 5, with 13 bases in between. CDR1 and CDR2 (germline): SNHLY, FYNNEI. The CDR3 has 12 amino acids. CDR3 sequence (DNA): TGTGCCAGTTTCAGGGATTGGGAGACCCAGTACTTC. Encoded protein: CASFRDWETQYF. Together with reference TRBV2 and TRBJ2-5, the CDR3 gives the full variable domain: EPEVTQTPSHQVTQMGQEVILRCVPISNHLYFYWYRQILGQKVEFLVSFYNNEISEKSEIFDDQFSVERPDGSNFTLKIRSTKLEDSAMYFCASFRDWETQYFGPGTRLLVL.

The V gene is TRBV9, the J gene TRBJ2-1; D is perhaps TRBD2 (6 bases). The CDR3 length is 15 residues. Germline assignment: CDR1 SGDLS and CDR2 YYNGEE. The V and J ends lost 0 bases and 3 bases respectively, with 10 bases between them. CDR3 in amino acids: CASSVDGGLYNEQFF. CDR3 nucleotide sequence: TGTGCCAGCAGCGTAGACGGGGGTCTCTACAATGAGCAGTTCTTC.

The chain couples TRBV4-1 to TRBJ2-1; D unresolved. CDR3 length: 13 residues. Germline CDR1 MGHRA, CDR2 YSYEKL. The ends were cut back, 1 base at V and 6 bases at J, with 7 bases in the middle. DNA for the CDR3: TGCGCCAGCAGCCAAGTTAGATCCAATGAGCAGTTCTTC. Its protein is CASSQVRSNEQFF.

This sequence joins TRBV9 and TRBJ1-2; D unresolved. The length of the CDR3 is 12 residues. Trimming shortened V by 3 bases and J by 0 bases, and 3 bases separated the two germline ends. Germline V gene sequence: CDR1 SGDLS, CDR2 YYNGEE. The CDR3 reads CASSGANYGYTF. The CDR3 DNA reads as TGTGCCAGCAGCGGAGCTAACTATGGCTACACCTTC.

This rearrangement joins TRBV10-3 to TRBJ2-3; 8 bases align to TRBD1. V lost 6 bases to trimming and J lost 3 bases; unmatched junction nucleotides: 8. The germline CDR1 and CDR2 sequences are ENHRY and SYGVKD. The CDR3 loop spans 15 amino acids. The chain's CDR3 is CAISKGQGGTDTQYF. The CDR3 nucleotides read TGTGCCATCAGCAAAGGACAGGGAGGAACAGATACGCAGTATTTT.

The gene calls are TRBV5-1 and TRBJ2-3, with a weak D call TRBD2 (6 bases). V was shortened by 0 bases and J by 0 bases, with 11 bases between the two germline ends. Germline CDR1 and CDR2: SGHRS and YFSETQ. CDR3 length: 16 amino acids. The CDR3 DNA reads as TGCGCCAGCAGCTTGGGGGTAGCGGACAGCACAGATACGCAGTATTTT. It is translated as CASSLGVADSTDTQYF. The full variable domain, rest sourced from reference TRBV5-1 and TRBJ2-3, is KAGVTQTPRYLIKTRGQQVTLSCSPISGHRSVSWYQQTPGQGLQFLFEYFSETQRNKGNFPGRFSGRQFSNSRSEMNVSTLELGDSALYLCASSLGVADSTDTQYFGPGTRLTVL.

This clone was seen just once. The chain recombines TRBV2 with TRBJ1-1; D is unresolved. The CDR3 is made up of 15 amino acids. The germline gives CDR1 SNHLY, CDR2 FYNNEI. Between the trimmed V and J ends, which lost 6 bases and 0 bases, there was a span of 14 bases. CDR3 DNA: TGTGCCAGCAGCCTCCTATTACCCATGAACACTGAAGCTTTCTTT. Translating it yields CASSLLLPMNTEAFF. Drawing the rest from reference TRBV2 and TRBJ1-1, the complete variable domain is EPEVTQTPSHQVTQMGQEVILRCVPISNHLYFYWYRQILGQKVEFLVSFYNNEISEKSEIFDDQFSVERPDGSNFTLKIRSTKLEDSAMYFCASSLLLPMNTEAFFGQGTRLTVV.

The V gene is TRBV28, the J gene TRBJ1-4; D ambiguous. Germline lookup yields CDR1 MDHEN and CDR2 SYDVKM. The CDR3 length is 12 residues. The V end lost 6 bases, the J end lost 3 bases, and 5 bases lay between the germline ends. The chain's CDR3 is CASSQANEKLFF. The DNA for the CDR3 is TGTGCCAGCAGCCAGGCTAATGAAAAACTGTTTTTT.

The chain uses TRBV9 and TRBJ2-3; tentatively, D is TRBD1 (5 bases). This CDR3 is built from 15 residues. Between the trimmed V and J ends, which lost 0 bases and 4 bases, there was a span of 12 bases. Germline values: CDR1 SGDLS, CDR2 YYNGEE. The CDR3 region is CASSVEVTASDTQYF. The CDR3 nucleotides read TGTGCCAGCAGCGTAGAGGTGACAGCCTCAGATACGCAGTATTTT.

The chain joins TRBV2 to TRBJ2-7; D ambiguous. Germline-derived CDR1 and CDR2 are SNHLY and FYNNEI. The CDR3 has 13 residues. Trimming pared 8 bases from V and 3 bases from J, leaving 14 bases between. The DNA of the CDR3 is TGTGCCAGCTCGGTCGTGCGACTCTACGAGCAGTACTTC. Translating it yields CASSVVRLYEQYF.

J is TRBJ2-7 and V is TRBV6-6; D unclear. Germline V gives CDR1 MNHNY, CDR2 SVGAGI (reference sequence). CDR3 length: 12 amino acids. V dropped 0 bases and J dropped 3 bases, with 3 bases sitting between them. As DNA, the CDR3 is TGTGCCAGCAGTTACTCCATCTACGAGCAGTACTTC. Amino acid sequence: CASSYSIYEQYF.

J is TRBJ1-4 and V is TRBV10-3; 9 nucleotides agree with TRBD1. CDR3 size: 13 residues. J lost 6 bases, V lost 10 bases, and 6 bases had no gene match. From germline, CDR1 is ENHRY and CDR2 SYGVKD. The DNA of the CDR3 is TGTGCCACCAGACAGGGGGTCGATGAAAAACTGTTTTTT. Translation: CATRQGVDEKLFF.

The chain is built from TRBV5-1 and TRBJ1-3; TRBD1 matches at 9 bases. This CDR3 comprises 17 residues. Trimming removed 0 bases from V and 0 bases from J; junction bases left unmatched: 4. Per the germline V gene, CDR1 is SGHRS and CDR2 is YFSETQ. CDR3 sequence: CASSLGGQGFSGNTIYF. The CDR3 nucleotides read TGCGCCAGCAGCTTGGGGGGACAGGGATTCTCTGGAAACACCATATATTTT.

This clone has more than one count but fewer than ten. CDR3 amino acids: CASSFPANYGYTF. The DNA for the CDR3 is TGTGCCAGCAGCTTCCCCGCTAACTATGGCTACACCTTC. This chain links TRBV7-9 with TRBJ1-2; no definite D call. CDR1 is SEHNR and CDR2 is FQNEAQ in the germline V gene (reference sequence). The V end was cut by 3 bases, the J end by 0 bases, with 5 bases between. The CDR3 is made up of 13 amino acids.

The rearrangement links TRBV7-9 to TRBJ2-5; 7 bases map to TRBD1. There are 16 residues in the CDR3. V trimming: 5 bases; J trimming: 2 bases; junction bases outside the gene matches: 11. Germline V gene sequence: CDR1 SEHNR, CDR2 FQNEAQ (reference sequence). This CDR3 is CASSPRWDRDQETQYF. The CDR3 coding sequence is TGTGCCAGCAGCCCCCGGTGGGACAGAGATCAAGAGACCCAGTACTTC. The variable domain in full, completed from reference TRBV7-9 and TRBJ2-5, reads DTGVSQNPRHKITKRGQNVTFRCDPISEHNRLYWYRQTLGQGPEFLTYFQNEAQLEKSRLLSDRFSAERPKGSFSTLEIQRTEQGDSAMYLCASSPRWDRDQETQYFGPGTRLLVL.